This T cell receptor (beta chain) was sequenced during a study of cytomegalovirus exposure and HLA in healthy donors. Researchers ran the PCR with 60 Vbeta and 13 Jbeta primers. Here immunoSEQ multiplex PCR was the method, and the copy in TCRdb shows in-frame clones only, minus some. The table includes more than 90,000 clones, around 81% detected once. V trimming: 7 bases; J trimming: 4 bases; junction bases outside the gene matches: 9. The CDR3 sequence is 14 residues long. Germline V gene data show CDR1 as SGHRS and CDR2 as YFSETQ. Material: PBMCs. This TCR was sampled from a woman between 65 and 79 years old in good health and CMV-seropositive. The chain links TRBV5-1 to TRBJ2-3; TRBD2 agrees at 7 bases. This chain's CDR3 is CASRPGGRADTQYF. The DNA of the CDR3 is TGCGCCAGCCGCCCCGGGGGGAGGGCAGATACGCAGTATTTT. Full variable domain (missing parts from reference TRBV5-1 and TRBJ2-3): KAGVTQTPRYLIKTRGQQVTLSCSPISGHRSVSWYQQTPGQGLQFLFEYFSETQRNKGNFPGRFSGRQFSNSRSEMNVSTLELGDSALYLCASRPGGRADTQYFGPGTRLTVL.